The 3 T cell receptor beta chains presented below share a single source sample, sequenced in a study of blood T cell repertoires in COVID-19 (dated by TCRdb to 2020 to 2022). To prepare the library, the immunoSEQ multiplex PCR assay was applied. TCRdb provides this immuneACCESS table in a form limited to in-frame rearrangements. Some clones are lacking; in checked studies, under half of them reflect an unresolved V gene, and why the rest are absent is not known. A total of some 110,000 clones appear in this sample, 80% to 90% of them only once. The biggest ten clones account for about 15% of the sample. Sequenced input: peripheral blood. Every receptor here comes from a man aged 50 to 59 with acute or convalescent COVID-19.

This chain links TRBV4-1 with TRBJ2-2; 10 bases match TRBD2. CDR1 MGHRA and CDR2 YSYEKL come from the germline V gene. The CDR3 sequence is 15 residues long. The V and J ends lost 4 bases and 5 bases, in that order; junction bases with no gene match: 4. DNA of the CDR3: TGCGCCAGCAGCCTATCGACTAGCGGGACCGGGGAGCTGTTTTTT. The encoded protein is CASSLSTSGTGELFF.

The gene calls are TRBV30 and TRBJ2-5; 7 bases are a match to TRBD1. Germline CDR1 is GTSNPN and CDR2 is SVGIG (reference sequence). The CDR3 covers 16 residues. Unmatched junction bases numbered 9, after V lost 0 bases and J lost 2 bases. The CDR3 DNA is TGTGCCTGGAGTGTACCGATTACAGGGGCTCAAGAGACCCAGTACTTC. Translating gives CAWSVPITGAQETQYF.

This rearrangement joins TRBV12-1 to TRBJ2-4; no DNA check was done on the table's D call, TRBD1. TRBV12-1 is deemed a pseudogene. The CDR3 is 15 residues long. CDR3 DNA: TGTGCCAGCAGCTTTGGAGGGGGTGACAAAAACATTCAGTACTTC. Its translation is CASSFGGGDKNIQYF.